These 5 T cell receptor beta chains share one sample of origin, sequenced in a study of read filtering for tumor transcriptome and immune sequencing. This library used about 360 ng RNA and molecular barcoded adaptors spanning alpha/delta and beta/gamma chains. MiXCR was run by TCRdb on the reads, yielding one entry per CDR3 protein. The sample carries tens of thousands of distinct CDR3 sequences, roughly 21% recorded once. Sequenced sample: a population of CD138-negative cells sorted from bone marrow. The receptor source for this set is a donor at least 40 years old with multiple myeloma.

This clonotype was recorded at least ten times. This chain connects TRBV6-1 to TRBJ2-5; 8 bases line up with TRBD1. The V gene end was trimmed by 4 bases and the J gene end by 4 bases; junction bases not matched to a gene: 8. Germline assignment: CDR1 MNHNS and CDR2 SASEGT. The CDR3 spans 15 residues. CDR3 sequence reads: CASSAATGGRETQYF. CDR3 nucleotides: TGTGCCAGCAGTGCAGCAACAGGGGGACGAGAGACCCAGTACTTC.

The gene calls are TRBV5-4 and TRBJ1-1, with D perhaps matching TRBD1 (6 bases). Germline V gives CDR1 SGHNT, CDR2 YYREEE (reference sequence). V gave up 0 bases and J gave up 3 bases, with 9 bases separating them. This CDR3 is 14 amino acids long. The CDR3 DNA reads TGTGCCAGCAGCTTGGAGGGGGGGCACACTGAAGCTTTCTTT. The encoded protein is CASSLEGGHTEAFF.

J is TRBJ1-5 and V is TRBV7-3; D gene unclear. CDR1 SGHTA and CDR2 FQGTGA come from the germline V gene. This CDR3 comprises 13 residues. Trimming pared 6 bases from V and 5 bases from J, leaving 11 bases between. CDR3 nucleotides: TGTGCCAGCAGTCGGACTGTTGATCAGCCCCAGCATTTT. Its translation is CASSRTVDQPQHF.

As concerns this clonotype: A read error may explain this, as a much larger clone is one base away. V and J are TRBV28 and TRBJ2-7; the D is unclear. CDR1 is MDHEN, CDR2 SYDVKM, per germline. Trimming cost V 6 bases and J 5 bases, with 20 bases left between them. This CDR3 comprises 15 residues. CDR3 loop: CASSTHSQVLDEQYF. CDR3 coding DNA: TGTGCCAGCAGCACCCACAGTCAGGTGCTCGACGAGCAGTACTTC.

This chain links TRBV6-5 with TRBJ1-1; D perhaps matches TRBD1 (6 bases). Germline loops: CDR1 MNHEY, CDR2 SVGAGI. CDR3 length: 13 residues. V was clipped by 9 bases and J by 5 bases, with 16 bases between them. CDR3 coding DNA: TGTGCCAGTAACAGGGAAAGGAAAACTGAAGCTTTCTTT. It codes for CASNRERKTEAFF.